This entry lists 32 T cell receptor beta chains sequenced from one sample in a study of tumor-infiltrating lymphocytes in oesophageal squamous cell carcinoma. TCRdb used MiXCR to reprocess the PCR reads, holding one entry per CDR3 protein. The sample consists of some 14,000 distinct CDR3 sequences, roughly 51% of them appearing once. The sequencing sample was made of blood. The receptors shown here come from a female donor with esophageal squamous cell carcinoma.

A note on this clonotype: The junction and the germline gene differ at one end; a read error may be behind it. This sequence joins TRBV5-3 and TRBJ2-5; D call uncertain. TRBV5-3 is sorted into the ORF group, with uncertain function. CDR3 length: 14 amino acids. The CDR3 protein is CASSLLSVEETQYF. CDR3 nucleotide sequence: TGTGCCAGCAGCTTGTTGTCAGTGGAAGAGACCCAGTACTTC.

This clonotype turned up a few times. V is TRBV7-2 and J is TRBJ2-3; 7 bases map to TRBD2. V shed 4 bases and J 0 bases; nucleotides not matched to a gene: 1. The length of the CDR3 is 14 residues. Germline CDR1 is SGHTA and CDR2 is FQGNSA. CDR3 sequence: CASSWGGSTDTQYF. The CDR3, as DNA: TGTGCCAGCAGCTGGGGAGGGAGCACAGATACGCAGTATTTT.

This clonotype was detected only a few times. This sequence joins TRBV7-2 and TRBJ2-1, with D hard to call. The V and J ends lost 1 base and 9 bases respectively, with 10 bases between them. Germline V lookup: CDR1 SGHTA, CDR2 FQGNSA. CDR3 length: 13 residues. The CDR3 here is CASSLGSWVEQFF. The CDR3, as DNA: TGTGCCAGCAGCTTAGGGTCCTGGGTTGAGCAGTTCTTC.

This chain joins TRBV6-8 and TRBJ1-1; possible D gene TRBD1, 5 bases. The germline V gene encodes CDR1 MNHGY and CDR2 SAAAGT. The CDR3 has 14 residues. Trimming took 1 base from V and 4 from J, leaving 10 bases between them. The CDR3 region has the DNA TGTGCCAGCAGTTACTGGGACTCCAGCACTGAAGCTTTCTTT. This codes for CASSYWDSSTEAFF.

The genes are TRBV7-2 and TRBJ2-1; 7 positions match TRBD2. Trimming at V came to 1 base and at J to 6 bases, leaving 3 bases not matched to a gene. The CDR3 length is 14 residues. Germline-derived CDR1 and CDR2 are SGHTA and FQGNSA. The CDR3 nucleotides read TGTGCCAGCAGCTTAGGCGGGAGTGCCAATGAGCAGTTCTTC. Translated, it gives CASSLGGSANEQFF.

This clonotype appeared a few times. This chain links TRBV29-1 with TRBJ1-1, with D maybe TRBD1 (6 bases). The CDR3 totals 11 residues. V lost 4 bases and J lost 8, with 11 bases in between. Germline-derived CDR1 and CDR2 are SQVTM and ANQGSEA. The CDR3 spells CSVGQVGEAFF. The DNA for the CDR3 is TGCAGCGTTGGACAGGTGGGGGAAGCTTTCTTT.

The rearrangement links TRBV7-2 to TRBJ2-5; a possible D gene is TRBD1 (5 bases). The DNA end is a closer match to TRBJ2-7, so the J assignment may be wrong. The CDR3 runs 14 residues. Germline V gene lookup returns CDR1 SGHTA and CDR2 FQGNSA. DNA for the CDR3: TGTGCCAGCAGCCCCAGCCAGGGATTCTACGAGCAGTACTTC. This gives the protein CASSPSQGFYEQYF.

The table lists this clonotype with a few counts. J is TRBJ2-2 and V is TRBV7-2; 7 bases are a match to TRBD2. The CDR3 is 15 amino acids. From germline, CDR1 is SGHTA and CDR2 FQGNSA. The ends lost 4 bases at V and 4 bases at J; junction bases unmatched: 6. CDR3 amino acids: CASSYSGKGTGELFF. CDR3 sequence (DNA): TGTGCCAGCAGCTACAGCGGGAAGGGCACCGGGGAGCTGTTTTTT.

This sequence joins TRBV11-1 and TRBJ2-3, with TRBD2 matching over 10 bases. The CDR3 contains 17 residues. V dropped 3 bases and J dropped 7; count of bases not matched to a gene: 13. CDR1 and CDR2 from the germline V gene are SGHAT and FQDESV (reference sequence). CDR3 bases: TGTGCCAGCAGCTTGGTCTCTAGCGGGGGAAGCACGAATACGCAGTATTTT. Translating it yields CASSLVSSGGSTNTQYF.

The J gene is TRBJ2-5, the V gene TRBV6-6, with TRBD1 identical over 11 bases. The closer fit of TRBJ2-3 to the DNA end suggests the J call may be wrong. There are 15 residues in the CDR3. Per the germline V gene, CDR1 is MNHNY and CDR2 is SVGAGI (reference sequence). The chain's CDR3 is CASSYGQGARDTQYF. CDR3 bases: TGTGCCAGCAGTTACGGACAGGGGGCGCGGGATACGCAGTATTTT.

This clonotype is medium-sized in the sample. The CDR3 nucleotides read TGTGCCAGCAGACGGGACAGGGGTTTTCTAGAGACCCAGTACTTC. Its translation: CASRRDRGFLETQYF. The chain employs TRBV12-3 or TRBV12-4 and TRBJ2-5; the match to TRBD1 covers 10 bases. This CDR3 contains 15 residues. Germline trimming cut 6 bases from V and 4 bases from J; bases unmatched to any gene: 8.

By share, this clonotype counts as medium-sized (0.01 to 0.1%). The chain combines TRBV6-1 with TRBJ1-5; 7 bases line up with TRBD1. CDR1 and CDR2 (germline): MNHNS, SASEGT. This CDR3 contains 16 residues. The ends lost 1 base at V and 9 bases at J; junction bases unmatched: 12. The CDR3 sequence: CASSEVGWGTALPQHF. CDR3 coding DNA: TGTGCCAGCAGTGAAGTTGGTTGGGGGACAGCCCTGCCCCAGCATTTT.

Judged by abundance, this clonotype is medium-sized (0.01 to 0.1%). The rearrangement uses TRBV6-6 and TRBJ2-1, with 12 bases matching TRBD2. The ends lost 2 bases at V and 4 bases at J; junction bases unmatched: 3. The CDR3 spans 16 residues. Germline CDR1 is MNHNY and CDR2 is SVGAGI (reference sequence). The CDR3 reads CASSYRTSGGYNEQFF. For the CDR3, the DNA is TGTGCCAGCAGTTACCGCACTAGCGGGGGGTACAATGAGCAGTTCTTC.

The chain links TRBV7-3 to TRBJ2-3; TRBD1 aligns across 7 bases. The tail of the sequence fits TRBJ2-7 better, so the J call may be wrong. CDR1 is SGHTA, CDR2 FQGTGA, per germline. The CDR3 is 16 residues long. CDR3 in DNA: TGTGCCAGCAGCTTAGACAGGGCGAGCTCCTACAATGAGCAGTACTTC. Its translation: CASSLDRASSYNEQYF.

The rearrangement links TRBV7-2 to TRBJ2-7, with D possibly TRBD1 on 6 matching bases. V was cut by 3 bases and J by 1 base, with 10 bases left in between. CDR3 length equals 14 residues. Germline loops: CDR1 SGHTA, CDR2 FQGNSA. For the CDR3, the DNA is TGTGCCAGCAGCTTCGACAGGCAATCCTACGAGCAGTACTTC. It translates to CASSFDRQSYEQYF.

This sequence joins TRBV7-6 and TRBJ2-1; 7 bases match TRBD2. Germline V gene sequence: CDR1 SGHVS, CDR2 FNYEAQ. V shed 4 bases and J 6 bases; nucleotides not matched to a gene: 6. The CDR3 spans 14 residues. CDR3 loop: CASSSRLAGNEQFF. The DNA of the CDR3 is TGTGCCAGCAGCTCGCGACTAGCCGGCAATGAGCAGTTCTTC.

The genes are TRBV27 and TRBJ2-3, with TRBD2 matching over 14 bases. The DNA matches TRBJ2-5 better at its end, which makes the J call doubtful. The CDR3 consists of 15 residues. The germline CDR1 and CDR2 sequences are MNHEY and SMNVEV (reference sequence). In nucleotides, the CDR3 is TGTGCCAGCAGTGGCTTGGGACTAGCGGGAGACGCCCAGTACTTC. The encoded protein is CASSGLGLAGDAQYF.

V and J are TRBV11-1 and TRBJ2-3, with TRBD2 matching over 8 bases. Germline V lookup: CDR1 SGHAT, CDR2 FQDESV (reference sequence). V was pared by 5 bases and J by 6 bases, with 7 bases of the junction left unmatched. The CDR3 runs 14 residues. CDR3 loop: CASSPRTSRDTQYF. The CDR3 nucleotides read TGTGCCAGCAGCCCACGGACTAGCCGCGATACGCAGTATTTT. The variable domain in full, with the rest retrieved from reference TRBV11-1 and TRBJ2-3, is EAEVAQSPRYKITEKSQAVAFWCDPISGHATLYWYRQILGQGPELLVQFQDESVVDDSQLPKDRFSAERLKGVDSTLKIQPAELGDSAMYLCASSPRTSRDTQYFGPGTRLTVL.

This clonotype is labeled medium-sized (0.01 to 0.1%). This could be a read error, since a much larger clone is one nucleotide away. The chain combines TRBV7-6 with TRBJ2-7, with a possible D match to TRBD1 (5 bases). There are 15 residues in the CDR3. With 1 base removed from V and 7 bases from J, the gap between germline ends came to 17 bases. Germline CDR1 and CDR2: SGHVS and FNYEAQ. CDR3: CASSLGGLVNNEQYF. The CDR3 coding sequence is TGTGCCAGCAGCTTAGGGGGCTTGGTCAACAATGAGCAGTACTTC.

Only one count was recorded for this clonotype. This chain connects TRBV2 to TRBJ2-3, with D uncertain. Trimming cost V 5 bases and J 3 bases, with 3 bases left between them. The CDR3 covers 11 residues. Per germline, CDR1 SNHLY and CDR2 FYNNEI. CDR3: CASSRTDTQYF. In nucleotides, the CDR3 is TGTGCCAGCAGTCGGACAGATACGCAGTATTTT.

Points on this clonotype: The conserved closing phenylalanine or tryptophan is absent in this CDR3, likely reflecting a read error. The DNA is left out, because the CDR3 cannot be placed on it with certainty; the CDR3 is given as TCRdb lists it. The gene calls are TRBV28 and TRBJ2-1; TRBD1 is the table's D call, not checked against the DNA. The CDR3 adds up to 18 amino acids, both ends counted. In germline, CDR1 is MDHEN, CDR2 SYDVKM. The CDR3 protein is CASSRPTGVGFYGYTFGS.

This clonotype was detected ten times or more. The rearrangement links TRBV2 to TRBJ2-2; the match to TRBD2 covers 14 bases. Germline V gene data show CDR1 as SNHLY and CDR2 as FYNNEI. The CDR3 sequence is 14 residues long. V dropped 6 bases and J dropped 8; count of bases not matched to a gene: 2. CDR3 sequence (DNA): TGTGCCAGCAGGGGGACTAGCGGGAGTGGGGAGCTGTTTTTT. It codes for CASRGTSGSGELFF.

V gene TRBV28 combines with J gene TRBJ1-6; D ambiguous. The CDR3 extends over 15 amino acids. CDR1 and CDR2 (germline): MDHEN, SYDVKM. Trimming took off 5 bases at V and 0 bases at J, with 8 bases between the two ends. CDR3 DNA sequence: TGTGCCAGCAGTCACGTAAGCTCCTATAATTCACCCCTCCACTTT. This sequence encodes CASSHVSSYNSPLHF. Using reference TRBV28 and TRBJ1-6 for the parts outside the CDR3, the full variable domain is DVKVTQSSRYLVKRTGEKVFLECVQDMDHENMFWYRQDPGLGLRLIYFSYDVKMKEKGDIPEGYSVSREKKERFSLILESASTNQTSMYLCASSHVSSYNSPLHFGNGTRLTVT.

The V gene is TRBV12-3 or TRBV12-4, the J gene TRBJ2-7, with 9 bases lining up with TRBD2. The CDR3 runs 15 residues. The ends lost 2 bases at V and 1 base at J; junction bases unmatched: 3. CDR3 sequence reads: CASSLKRGASYEQYF. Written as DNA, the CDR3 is TGTGCCAGCAGTTTAAAGCGGGGGGCTTCCTACGAGCAGTACTTC.

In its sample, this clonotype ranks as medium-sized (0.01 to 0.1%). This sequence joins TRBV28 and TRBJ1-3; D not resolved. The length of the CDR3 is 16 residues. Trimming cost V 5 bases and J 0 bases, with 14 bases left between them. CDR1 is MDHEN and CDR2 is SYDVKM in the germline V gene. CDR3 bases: TGTGCCAGCAGTCCAGGCTCACTTGTCTCTGGAAACACCATATATTTT. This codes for CASSPGSLVSGNTIYF.

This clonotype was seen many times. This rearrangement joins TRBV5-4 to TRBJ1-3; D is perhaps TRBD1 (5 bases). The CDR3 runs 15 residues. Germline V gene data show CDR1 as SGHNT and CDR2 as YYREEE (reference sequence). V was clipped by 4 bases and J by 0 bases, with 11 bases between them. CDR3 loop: CASSLGPASGNTIYF. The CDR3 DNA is TGTGCCAGCAGCCTGGGACCCGCCTCTGGAAACACCATATATTTT.

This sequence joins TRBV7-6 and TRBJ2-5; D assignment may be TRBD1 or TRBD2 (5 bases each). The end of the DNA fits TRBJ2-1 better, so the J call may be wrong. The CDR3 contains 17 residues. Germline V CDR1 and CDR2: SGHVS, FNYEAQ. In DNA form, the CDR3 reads TGTGCCAGCAGCTTTCCCAAACCGGGACGAGAACGCAATGAGCAGTTCTTC. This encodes CASSFPKPGRERNEQFF.

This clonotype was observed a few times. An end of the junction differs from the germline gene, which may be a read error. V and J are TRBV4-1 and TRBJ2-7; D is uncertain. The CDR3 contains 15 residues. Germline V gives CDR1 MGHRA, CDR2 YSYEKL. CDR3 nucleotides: TGTGCCAGCAGCCAAGATCCGATCTCCCCCTACGAGCAGTACTTC. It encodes CASSQDPISPYEQYF.

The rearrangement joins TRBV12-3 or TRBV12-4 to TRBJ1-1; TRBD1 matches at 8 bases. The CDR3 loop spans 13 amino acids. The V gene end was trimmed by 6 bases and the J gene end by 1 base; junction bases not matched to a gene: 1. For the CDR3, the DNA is TGTGCCAGCAGAACAGGGGGGAACACTGAAGCTTTCTTT. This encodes CASRTGGNTEAFF.

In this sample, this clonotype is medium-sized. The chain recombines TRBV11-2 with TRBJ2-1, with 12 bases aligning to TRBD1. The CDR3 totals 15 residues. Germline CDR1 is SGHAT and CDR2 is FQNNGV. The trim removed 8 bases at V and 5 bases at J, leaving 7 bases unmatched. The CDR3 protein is CASDSGTGGHNEQFF. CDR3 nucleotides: TGTGCCAGCGACTCCGGGACAGGGGGCCACAATGAGCAGTTCTTC.

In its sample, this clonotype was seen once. CDR3 sequence reads: CASSFFLFVTSKDRAYEQYF. The CDR3 nucleotides are TGTGCCAGCAGCTTTTTCCTCTTTGTGACCTCGAAGGACAGGGCCTACGAGCAGTACTTC. The chain couples TRBV7-4 to TRBJ2-5, with 8 bases identical to TRBD1. With the DNA end fitting TRBJ2-7 better, the J assignment may be wrong. CDR3 length equals 20 residues. Germline CDR1 is SGHVT and CDR2 is SQSDAQ.

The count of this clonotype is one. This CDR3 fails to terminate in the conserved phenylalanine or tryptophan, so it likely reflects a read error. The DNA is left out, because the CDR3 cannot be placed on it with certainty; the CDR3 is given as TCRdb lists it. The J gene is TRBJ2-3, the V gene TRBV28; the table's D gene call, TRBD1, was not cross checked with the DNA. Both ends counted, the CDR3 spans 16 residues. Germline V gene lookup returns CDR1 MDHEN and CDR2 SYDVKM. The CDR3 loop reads CASSLPLSSYEQYFGP.